The next 6 T cell receptor beta chains were all read from a single sample in a study of shared clonotypes between healthy human individuals. Method: immunoSEQ multiplex PCR; TCRdb's copy keeps in-frame clones and lacks some. Among more than 2,000,000 clones listed, just over 90% were seen once. Material: naive CD4+ T cells from PBMCs. Subset reported: CD45RA+ positively selected. The receptors shown here come from a man aged 18 to 29 in good health. Some clones in this sample may be carry-over from other donors' samples.

The V gene is TRBV10-3, the J gene TRBJ2-3; 8 nucleotides match TRBD2. The V segment lost 0 bases and the J segment 3 bases; nucleotides outside the gene matches: 5. CDR3 length equals 16 residues. Germline loops: CDR1 ENHRY, CDR2 SYGVKD. The CDR3 DNA reads as TGTGCCATCAGTGAGTCAACTAGCGGATCGACAGATACGCAGTATTTT. Translated, it gives CAISESTSGSTDTQYF.

This rearrangement joins TRBV5-1 to TRBJ2-3, with 12 nucleotides matching TRBD2. The CDR3 is 18 amino acids. Germline CDR1 is SGHRS and CDR2 is YFSETQ. The V segment lost 4 bases and the J segment 1 base; nucleotides outside the gene matches: 10. This chain's CDR3 is CASSQPGLAGSRTDTQYF. CDR3 DNA sequence: TGCGCCAGCAGCCAACCAGGACTAGCGGGATCCCGCACAGATACGCAGTATTTT. Filled out from reference TRBV5-1 and TRBJ2-3, the complete variable domain reads KAGVTQTPRYLIKTRGQQVTLSCSPISGHRSVSWYQQTPGQGLQFLFEYFSETQRNKGNFPGRFSGRQFSNSRSEMNVSTLELGDSALYLCASSQPGLAGSRTDTQYFGPGTRLTVL.

This clone was seen once. The chain has TRBV9 and TRBJ2-3; 7 bases are a match to TRBD1. From germline, CDR1 is SGDLS and CDR2 YYNGEE. The CDR3 has 16 residues. After removal of 3 bases from V and 3 bases from J, the junction contained 10 bases not matched to a gene. CDR3 bases: TGTGCCAGCAGCGCGCAGGGACAGCCGGGTACAGATACGCAGTATTTT. Residues: CASSAQGQPGTDTQYF.

The V call is TRBV28, the J call TRBJ2-1; 7 positions match TRBD1. The CDR3 runs 16 residues. Trimming took 4 bases from V and 9 from J; bases not matched to a gene: 15. Germline-derived CDR1 and CDR2 are MDHEN and SYDVKM. The CDR3 DNA follows: TGTGCCAGCAGTTCAACCGGGACAGAAGTAGGGGGTGAGCAGTTCTTC. This codes for CASSSTGTEVGGEQFF.

The rearrangement joins TRBV6-5 to TRBJ2-3; D is perhaps TRBD1 (6 bases). The V gene lost 2 bases and the J gene lost 4 bases, with 10 bases spanning the gap. This CDR3 has 14 residues. CDR1 and CDR2 from the germline V gene are MNHEY and SVGAGI. The CDR3: CASSYRKGADTQYF. CDR3 nucleotides: TGTGCCAGCAGTTACCGCAAGGGGGCAGATACGCAGTATTTT.

This chain uses TRBV5-6 with TRBJ2-1; 9 bases line up with TRBD1. The J segment lost 7 bases and the V segment lost 7 bases, leaving 12 bases of the junction unmatched. The CDR3 length is 15 residues. The germline V gene encodes CDR1 SGHDT and CDR2 YYEEEE. The CDR3 sequence: CASGSPGQGTNEQFF. In nucleotides, the CDR3 is TGTGCCAGCGGATCCCCGGGACAGGGAACGAATGAGCAGTTCTTC.